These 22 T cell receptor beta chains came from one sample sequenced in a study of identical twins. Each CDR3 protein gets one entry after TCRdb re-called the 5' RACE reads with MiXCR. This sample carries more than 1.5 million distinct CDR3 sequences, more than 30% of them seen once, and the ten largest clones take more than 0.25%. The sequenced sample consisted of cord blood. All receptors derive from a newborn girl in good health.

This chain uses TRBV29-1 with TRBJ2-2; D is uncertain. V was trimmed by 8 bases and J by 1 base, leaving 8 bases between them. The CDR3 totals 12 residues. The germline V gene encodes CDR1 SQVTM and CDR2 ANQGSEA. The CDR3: CSSPLNTGELFF. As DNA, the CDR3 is TGCAGCAGTCCCTTGAACACCGGGGAGCTGTTTTTT.

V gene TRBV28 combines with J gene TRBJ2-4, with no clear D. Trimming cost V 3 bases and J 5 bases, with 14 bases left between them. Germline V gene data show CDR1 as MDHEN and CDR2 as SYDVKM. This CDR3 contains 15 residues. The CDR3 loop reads CASSFAQPSQNIQYF. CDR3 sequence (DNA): TGTGCCAGCAGTTTCGCACAGCCCAGCCAAAACATTCAGTACTTC.

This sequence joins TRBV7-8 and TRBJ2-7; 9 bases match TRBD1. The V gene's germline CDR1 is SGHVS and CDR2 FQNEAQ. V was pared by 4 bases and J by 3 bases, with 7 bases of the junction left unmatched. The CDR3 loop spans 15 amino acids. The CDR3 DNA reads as TGTGCCAGCAGCTACCCGGGACAGGGTTACTACGAGCAGTACTTC. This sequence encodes CASSYPGQGYYEQYF.

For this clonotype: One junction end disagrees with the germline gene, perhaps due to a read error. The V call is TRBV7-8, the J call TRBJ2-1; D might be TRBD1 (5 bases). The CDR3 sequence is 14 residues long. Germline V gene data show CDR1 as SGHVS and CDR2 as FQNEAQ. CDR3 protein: CASSLVRAYNEQFF. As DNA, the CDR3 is TGCGCCAGCAGCTTGGTCAGGGCCTACAATGAGCAGTTCTTC.

For the CDR3, the DNA is TGTGCCAGCAGCTTAGAGCGGGGGGTCCACAATGAGCAGTTCTTC. This codes for CASSLERGVHNEQFF. The chain couples TRBV11-1 to TRBJ2-1; 9 positions match TRBD2. The length of the CDR3 is 15 residues. Germline V gene data show CDR1 as SGHAT and CDR2 as FQDESV (reference sequence). The ends lost 1 base at V and 5 bases at J; junction bases unmatched: 3.

The DNA of the CDR3 is TGCGCCAGCAGCTTGGACGGGACTAGCGGCTGCGAGCAGTACTTC. This codes for CASSLDGTSGCEQYF. This sequence joins TRBV5-1 and TRBJ2-7; 11 nucleotides match TRBD2. J was trimmed by 6 bases and V by 0 bases; bases with no gene match: 5. This CDR3 spans 15 amino acids. Germline-derived CDR1 and CDR2 are SGHRS and YFSETQ.

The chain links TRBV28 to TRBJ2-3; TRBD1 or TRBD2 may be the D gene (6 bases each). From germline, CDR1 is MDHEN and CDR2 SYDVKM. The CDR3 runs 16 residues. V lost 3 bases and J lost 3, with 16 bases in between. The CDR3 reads CASSFRGRGRTDTQYF. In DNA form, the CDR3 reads TGTGCCAGCAGTTTTCGGGGAAGGGGGAGGACAGATACGCAGTATTTT.

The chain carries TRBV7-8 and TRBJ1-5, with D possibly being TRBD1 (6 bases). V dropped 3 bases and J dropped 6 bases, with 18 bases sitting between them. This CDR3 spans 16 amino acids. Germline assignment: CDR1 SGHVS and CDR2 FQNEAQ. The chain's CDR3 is CASSFGGGSFGQPQHF. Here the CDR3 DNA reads TGTGCCAGCAGCTTCGGGGGGGGCTCGTTTGGTCAGCCCCAGCATTTT. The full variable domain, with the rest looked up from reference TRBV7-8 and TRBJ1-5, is GAGVSQSPRYKVAKRGQDVALRCDPISGHVSLFWYQQALGQGPEFLTYFQNEAQLDKSGLPSDRFFAERPEGSVSTLKIQRTQQEDSAVYLCASSFGGGSFGQPQHFGDGTRLSIL.

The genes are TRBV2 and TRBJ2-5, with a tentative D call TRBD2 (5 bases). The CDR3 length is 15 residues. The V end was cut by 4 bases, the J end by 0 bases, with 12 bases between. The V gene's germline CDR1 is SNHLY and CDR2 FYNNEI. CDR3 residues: CASSGSLAHQETQYF. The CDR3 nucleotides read TGTGCCAGCAGTGGGTCCCTAGCTCACCAAGAGACCCAGTACTTC.

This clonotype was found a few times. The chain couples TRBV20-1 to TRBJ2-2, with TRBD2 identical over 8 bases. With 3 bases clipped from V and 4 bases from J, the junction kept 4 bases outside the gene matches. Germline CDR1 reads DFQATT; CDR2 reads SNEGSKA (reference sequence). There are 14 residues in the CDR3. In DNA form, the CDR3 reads TGCAGTGCTAGGCAAGCGGGAGTCACCGGGGAGCTGTTTTTT. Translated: CSARQAGVTGELFF.

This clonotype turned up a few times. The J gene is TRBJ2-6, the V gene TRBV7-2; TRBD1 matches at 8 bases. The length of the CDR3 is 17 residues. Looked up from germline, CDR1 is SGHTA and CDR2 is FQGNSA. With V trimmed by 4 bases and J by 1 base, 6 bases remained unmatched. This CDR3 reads CASSSLGQGSGANVLTF. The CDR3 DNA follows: TGTGCCAGCAGCTCCCTCGGACAGGGATCTGGGGCCAACGTCCTGACTTTC.

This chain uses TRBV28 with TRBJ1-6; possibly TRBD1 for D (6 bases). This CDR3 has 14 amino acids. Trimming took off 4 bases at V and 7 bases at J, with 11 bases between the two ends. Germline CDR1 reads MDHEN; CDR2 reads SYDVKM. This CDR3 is CASSSPGQNSPLHF. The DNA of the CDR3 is TGTGCCAGCAGTTCTCCGGGACAAAATTCACCCCTCCACTTT.

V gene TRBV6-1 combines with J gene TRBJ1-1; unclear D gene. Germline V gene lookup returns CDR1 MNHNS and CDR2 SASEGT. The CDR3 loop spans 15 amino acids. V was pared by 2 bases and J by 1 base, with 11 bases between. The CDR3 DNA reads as TGTGCCAGCAGTGAAAGGCCGATCCCGAACACTGAAGCTTTCTTT. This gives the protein CASSERPIPNTEAFF.

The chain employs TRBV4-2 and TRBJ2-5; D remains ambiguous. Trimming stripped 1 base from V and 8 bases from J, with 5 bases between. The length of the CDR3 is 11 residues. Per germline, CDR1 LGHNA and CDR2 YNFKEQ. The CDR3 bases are TGTGCCAGCAGCCAAGGTTTCACCCAGTACTTC. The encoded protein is CASSQGFTQYF.

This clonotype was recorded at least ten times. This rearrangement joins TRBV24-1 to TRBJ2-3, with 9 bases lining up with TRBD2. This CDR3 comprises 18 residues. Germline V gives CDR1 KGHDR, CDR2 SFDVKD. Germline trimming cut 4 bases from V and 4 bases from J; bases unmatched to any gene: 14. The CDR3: CATSDPPTGLARPDTQYF. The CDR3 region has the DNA TGTGCCACCAGTGACCCCCCGACGGGACTAGCAAGACCAGATACGCAGTATTTT.

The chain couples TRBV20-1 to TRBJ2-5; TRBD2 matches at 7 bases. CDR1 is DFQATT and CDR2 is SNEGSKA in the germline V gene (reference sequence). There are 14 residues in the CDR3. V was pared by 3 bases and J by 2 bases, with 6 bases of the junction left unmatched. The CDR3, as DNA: TGCAGTGCTAGTAGCCTAGCGGATCAAGAGACCCAGTACTTC. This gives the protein CSASSLADQETQYF.

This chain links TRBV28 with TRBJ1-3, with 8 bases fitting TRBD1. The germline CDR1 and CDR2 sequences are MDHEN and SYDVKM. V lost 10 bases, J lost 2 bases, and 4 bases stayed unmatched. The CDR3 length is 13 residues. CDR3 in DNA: TGTGCCACCCACAGGGGGGCTGGAAACACCATATATTTT. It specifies CATHRGAGNTIYF.

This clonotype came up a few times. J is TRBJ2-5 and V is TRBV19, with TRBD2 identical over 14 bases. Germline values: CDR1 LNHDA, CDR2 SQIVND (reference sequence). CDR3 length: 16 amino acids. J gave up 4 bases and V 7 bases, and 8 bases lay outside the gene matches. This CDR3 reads CASTMGLAGEGETQYF. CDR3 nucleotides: TGTGCCAGTACCATGGGACTAGCGGGAGAAGGAGAGACCCAGTACTTC.

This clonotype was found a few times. In DNA form, the CDR3 reads TGCGCCAGCAGCTTGGTCGGGGGTGATACCTACGAGCAGTACTTC. Its protein product is CASSLVGGDTYEQYF. J is TRBJ2-7 and V is TRBV5-1; TRBD2 might be the D (6 bases). Per germline, CDR1 SGHRS and CDR2 YFSETQ. The CDR3 has 15 amino acids. Trimming removed 0 bases at V and 2 bases at J, with 12 bases between.

CDR3 in DNA: TGTGCCAGCAGCAATCTAGGAAGCACAGATATGGAGTATTTT. Protein sequence: CASSNLGSTDMEYF. This chain joins TRBV12-3 or TRBV12-4 and TRBJ2-3; D is undetermined. This CDR3 is built from 14 residues. V lost 6 bases, J lost 13 bases, and 23 bases lay in between.

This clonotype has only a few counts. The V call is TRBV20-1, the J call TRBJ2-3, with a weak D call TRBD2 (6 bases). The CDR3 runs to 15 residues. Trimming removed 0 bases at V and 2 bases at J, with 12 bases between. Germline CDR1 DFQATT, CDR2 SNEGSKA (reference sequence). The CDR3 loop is CSARDPVLATDTQYF. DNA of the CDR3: TGCAGTGCTAGAGATCCCGTACTAGCCACAGATACGCAGTATTTT.

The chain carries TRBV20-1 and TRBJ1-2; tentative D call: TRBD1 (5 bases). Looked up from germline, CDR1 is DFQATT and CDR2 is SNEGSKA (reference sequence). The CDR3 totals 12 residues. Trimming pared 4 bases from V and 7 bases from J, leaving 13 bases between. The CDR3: CSAIRQSSGYTF. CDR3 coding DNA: TGCAGTGCTATAAGACAGAGCTCTGGCTACACCTTC.